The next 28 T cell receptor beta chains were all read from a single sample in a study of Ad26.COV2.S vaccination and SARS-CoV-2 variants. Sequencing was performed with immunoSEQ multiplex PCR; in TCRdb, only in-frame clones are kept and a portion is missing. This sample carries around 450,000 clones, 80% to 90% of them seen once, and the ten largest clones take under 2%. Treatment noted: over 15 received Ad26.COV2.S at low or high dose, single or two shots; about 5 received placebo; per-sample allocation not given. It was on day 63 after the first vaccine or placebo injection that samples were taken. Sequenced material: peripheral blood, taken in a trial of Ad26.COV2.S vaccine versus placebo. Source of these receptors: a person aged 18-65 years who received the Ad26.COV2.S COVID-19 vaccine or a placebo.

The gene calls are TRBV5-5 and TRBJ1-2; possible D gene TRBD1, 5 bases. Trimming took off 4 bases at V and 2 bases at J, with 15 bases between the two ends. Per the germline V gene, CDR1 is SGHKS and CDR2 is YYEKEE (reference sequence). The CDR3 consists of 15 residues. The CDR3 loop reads CASSLAWGFNYGYTF. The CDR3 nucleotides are TGTGCCAGCAGCCTGGCTTGGGGCTTCAACTATGGCTACACCTTC.

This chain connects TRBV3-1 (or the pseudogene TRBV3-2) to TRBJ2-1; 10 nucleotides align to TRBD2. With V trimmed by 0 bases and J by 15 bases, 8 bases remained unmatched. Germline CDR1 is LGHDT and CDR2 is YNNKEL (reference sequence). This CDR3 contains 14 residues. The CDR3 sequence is CASSQDSAGGPLFF. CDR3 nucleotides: TGTGCCAGCAGCCAAGATTCAGCGGGGGGGCCACTGTTCTTC.

CDR3 protein: CASSTTGMRGTGELFF. The CDR3 DNA is TGCGCCAGCAGCACAACAGGGATGCGGGGCACCGGGGAGCTGTTTTTT. The J gene is TRBJ2-2, the V gene TRBV5-1, with D possibly being TRBD1 or TRBD2 (6 bases each). Trimming took 4 bases from V and 4 from J, leaving 17 bases between them. The CDR3 consists of 16 residues. Germline lookup yields CDR1 SGHRS and CDR2 YFSETQ.

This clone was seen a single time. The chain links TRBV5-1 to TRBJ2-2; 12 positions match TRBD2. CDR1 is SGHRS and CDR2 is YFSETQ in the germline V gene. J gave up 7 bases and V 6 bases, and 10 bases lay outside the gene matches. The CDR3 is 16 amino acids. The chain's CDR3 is CASTLTSGSAGGELFF. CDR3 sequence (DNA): TGCGCCAGCACCCTGACTAGCGGGAGTGCCGGCGGGGAGCTGTTTTTT.

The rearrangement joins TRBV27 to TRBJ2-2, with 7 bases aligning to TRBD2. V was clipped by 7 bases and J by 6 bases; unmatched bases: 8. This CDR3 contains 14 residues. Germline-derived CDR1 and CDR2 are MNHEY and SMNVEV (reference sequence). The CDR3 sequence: CASKGGRRAGELFF. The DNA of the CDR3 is TGTGCCAGCAAGGGAGGGAGGAGGGCCGGGGAGCTGTTTTTT.

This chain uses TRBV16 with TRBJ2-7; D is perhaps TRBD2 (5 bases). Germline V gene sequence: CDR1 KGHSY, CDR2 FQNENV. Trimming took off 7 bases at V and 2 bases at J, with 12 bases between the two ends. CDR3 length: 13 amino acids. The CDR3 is CASKRGLTYEQYF. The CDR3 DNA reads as TGTGCCAGCAAACGCGGGCTAACCTACGAGCAGTACTTC.

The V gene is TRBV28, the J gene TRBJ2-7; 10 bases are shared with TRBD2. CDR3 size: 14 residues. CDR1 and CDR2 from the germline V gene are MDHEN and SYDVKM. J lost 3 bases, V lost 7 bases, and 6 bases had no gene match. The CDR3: CASIAGLASYEQYF. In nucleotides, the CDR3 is TGTGCCAGCATTGCGGGACTAGCGAGCTACGAGCAGTACTTC.

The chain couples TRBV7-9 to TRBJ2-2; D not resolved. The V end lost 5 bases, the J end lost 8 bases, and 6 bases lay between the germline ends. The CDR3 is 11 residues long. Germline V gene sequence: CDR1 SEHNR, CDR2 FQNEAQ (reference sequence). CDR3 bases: TGTGCCAGCAGCCCCTCGGGGGAGCTGTTTTTT. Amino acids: CASSPSGELFF.

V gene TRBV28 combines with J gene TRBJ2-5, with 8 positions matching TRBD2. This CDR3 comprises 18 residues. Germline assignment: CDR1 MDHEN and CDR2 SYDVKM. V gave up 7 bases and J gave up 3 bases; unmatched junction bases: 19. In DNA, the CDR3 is TGTGCCAGCAATTATCGCCCGAAAAGCGGGAGCTCGGAAGAGACCCAGTACTTC. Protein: CASNYRPKSGSSEETQYF.

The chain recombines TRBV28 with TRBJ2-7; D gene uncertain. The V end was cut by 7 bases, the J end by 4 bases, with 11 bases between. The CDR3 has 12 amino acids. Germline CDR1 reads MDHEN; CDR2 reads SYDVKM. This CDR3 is CASKMDGYEQYF. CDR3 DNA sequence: TGTGCCAGCAAAATGGACGGGTACGAGCAGTACTTC. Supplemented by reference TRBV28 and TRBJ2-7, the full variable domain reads DVKVTQSSRYLVKRTGEKVFLECVQDMDHENMFWYRQDPGLGLRLIYFSYDVKMKEKGDIPEGYSVSREKKERFSLILESASTNQTSMYLCASKMDGYEQYFGPGTRLTVT.

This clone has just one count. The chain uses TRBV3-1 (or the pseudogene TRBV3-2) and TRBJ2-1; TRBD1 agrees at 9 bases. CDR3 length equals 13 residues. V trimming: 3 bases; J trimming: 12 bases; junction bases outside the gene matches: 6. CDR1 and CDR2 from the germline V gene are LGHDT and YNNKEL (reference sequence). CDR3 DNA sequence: TGTGCCAGCAGCCAGGGGGACAGGGTCGGGCAGTTCTTC. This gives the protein CASSQGDRVGQFF.

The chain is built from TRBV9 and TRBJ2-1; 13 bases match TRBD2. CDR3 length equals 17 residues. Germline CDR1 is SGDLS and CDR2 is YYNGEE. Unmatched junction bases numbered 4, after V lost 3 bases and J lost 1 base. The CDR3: CASSEGLAGRSYNEQFF. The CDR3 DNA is TGTGCCAGCAGCGAGGGACTAGCGGGGCGATCCTACAATGAGCAGTTCTTC. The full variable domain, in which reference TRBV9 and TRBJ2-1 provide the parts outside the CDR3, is DSGVTQTPKHLITATGQRVTLRCSPRSGDLSVYWYQQSLDQGLQFLIQYYNGEERAKGNILERFSAQQFPDLHSELNLSSLELGDSALYFCASSEGLAGRSYNEQFFGPGTRLTVL.

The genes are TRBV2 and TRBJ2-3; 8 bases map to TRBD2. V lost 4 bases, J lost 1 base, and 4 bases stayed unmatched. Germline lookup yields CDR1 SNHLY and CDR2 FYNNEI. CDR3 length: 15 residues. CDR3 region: CASSAWREGTDTQYF. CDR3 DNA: TGTGCCAGCAGTGCTTGGCGGGAGGGCACAGATACGCAGTATTTT.

CDR3 protein: CASSRTVSGNTIYF. The CDR3 DNA is TGTGCCAGCAGCCGCACCGTCTCTGGAAACACCATATATTTT. The chain carries TRBV3-1 (or the pseudogene TRBV3-2) and TRBJ1-3, with D uncertain. The CDR3 runs 14 residues. V lost 4 bases, J lost 0 bases, and 7 bases lay in between. Germline V lookup: CDR1 LGHDT, CDR2 YNNKEL (reference sequence).

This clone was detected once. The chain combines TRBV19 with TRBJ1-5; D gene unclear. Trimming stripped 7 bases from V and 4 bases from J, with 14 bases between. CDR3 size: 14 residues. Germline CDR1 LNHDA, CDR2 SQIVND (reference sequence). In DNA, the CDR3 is TGTGCCAGTAATAAAGGCCCTTATAATCAGCCCCAGCATTTT. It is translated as CASNKGPYNQPQHF.

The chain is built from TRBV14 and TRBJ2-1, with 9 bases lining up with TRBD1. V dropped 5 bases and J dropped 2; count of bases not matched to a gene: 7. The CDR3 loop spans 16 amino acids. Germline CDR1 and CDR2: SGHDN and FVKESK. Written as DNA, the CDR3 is TGTGCCAGCAGCGGCAGGACAGGGGTACCCTACAATGAGCAGTTCTTC. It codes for CASSGRTGVPYNEQFF.

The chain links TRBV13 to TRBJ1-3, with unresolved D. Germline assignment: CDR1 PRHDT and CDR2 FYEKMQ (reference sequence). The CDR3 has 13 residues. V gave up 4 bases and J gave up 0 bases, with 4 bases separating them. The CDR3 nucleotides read TGTGCCAGCAGCTCCTACTCTGGAAACACCATATATTTT. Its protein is CASSSYSGNTIYF.

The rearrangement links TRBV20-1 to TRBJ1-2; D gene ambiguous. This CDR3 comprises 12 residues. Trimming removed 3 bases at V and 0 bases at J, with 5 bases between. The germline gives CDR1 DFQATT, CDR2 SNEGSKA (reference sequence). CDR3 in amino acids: CSASAPNYGYTF. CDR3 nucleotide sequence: TGCAGTGCTAGTGCGCCTAACTATGGCTACACCTTC.

The CDR3 DNA is TGTGCCAGCAGTTACTCCAGGGCGGAGCGGTACTTC. Its translation: CASSYSRAERYF. The genes are TRBV6-6 and TRBJ2-5; a possible D gene is TRBD1 (5 bases). V was cut by 0 bases and J by 13 bases, with 12 bases left in between. Germline CDR1 MNHNY, CDR2 SVGAGI (reference sequence). The CDR3 is made up of 12 amino acids.

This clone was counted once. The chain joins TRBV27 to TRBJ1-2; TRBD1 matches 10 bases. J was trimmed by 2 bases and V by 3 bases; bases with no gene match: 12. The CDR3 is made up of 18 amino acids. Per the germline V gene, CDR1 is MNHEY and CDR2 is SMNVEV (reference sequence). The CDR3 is CASSLVATGGEINYGYTF. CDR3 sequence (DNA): TGTGCCAGCAGTTTGGTTGCGACAGGGGGCGAGATCAACTATGGCTACACCTTC.

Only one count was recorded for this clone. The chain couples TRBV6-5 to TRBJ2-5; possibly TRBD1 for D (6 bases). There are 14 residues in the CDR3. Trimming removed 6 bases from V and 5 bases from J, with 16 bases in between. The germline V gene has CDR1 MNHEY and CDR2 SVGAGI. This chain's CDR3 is CASRRPGAGETQYF. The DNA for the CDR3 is TGTGCCAGCAGAAGGCCAGGGGCGGGCGAGACCCAGTACTTC.

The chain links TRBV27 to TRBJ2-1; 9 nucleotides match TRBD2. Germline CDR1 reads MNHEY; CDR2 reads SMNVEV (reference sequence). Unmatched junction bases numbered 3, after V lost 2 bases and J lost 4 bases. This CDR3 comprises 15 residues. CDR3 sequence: CASSLMTSGYNEQFF. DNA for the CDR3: TGTGCCAGCAGTTTAATGACTAGCGGATACAATGAGCAGTTCTTC.

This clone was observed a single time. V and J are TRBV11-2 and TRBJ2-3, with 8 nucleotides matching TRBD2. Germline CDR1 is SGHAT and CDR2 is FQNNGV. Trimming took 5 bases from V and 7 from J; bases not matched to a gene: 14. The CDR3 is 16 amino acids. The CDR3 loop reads CASSRRSGAGPHTQYF. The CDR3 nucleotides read TGTGCCAGCAGCCGTCGTAGCGGGGCCGGCCCGCATACGCAGTATTTT. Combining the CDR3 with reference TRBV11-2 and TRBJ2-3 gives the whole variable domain EAGVAQSPRYKIIEKRQSVAFWCNPISGHATLYWYQQILGQGPKLLIQFQNNGVVDDSQLPKDRFSAERLKGVDSTLKIQPAKLEDSAVYLCASSRRSGAGPHTQYFGPGTRLTVL.

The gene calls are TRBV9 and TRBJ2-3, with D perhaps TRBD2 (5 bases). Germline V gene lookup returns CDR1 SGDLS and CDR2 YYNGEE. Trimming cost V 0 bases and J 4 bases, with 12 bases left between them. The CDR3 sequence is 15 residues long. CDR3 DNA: TGTGCCAGCAGCGTAGCTTTGGCTAGCTCAGATACGCAGTATTTT. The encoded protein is CASSVALASSDTQYF.

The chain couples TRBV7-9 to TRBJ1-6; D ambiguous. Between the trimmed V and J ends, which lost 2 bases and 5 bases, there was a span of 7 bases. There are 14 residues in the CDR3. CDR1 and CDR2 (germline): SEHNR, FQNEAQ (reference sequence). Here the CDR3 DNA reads TGTGCCAGCAGCTTAACTGTCGATAATTCACCCCTCCACTTT. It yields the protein CASSLTVDNSPLHF. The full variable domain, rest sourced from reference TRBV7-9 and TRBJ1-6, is DTGVSQNPRHKITKRGQNVTFRCDPISEHNRLYWYRQTLGQGPEFLTYFQNEAQLEKSRLLSDRFSAERPKGSFSTLEIQRTEQGDSAMYLCASSLTVDNSPLHFGNGTRLTVT.

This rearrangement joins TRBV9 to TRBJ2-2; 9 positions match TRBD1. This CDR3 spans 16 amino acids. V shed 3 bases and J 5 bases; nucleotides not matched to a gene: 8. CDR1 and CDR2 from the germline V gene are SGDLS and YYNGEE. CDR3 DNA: TGTGCCAGCAGCGCGATGACAGGGGGAGATACCGGGGAGCTGTTTTTT. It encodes CASSAMTGGDTGELFF.

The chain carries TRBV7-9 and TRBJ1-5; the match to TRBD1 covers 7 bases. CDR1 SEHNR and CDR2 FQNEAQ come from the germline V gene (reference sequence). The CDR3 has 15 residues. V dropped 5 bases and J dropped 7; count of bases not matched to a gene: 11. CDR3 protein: CASSISGQSPQPQHF. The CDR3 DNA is TGTGCCAGCAGCATCTCGGGACAGAGTCCGCAGCCCCAGCATTTT.

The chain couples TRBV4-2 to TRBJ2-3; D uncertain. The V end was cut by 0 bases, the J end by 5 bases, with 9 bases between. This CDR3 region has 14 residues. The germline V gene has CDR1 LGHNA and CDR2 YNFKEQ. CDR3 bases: TGTGCCAGCAGCCAAGATCTACTGGAAGATACGCAGTATTTT. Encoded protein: CASSQDLLEDTQYF.